This T cell receptor beta chain is drawn from a study of blood T cell repertoires in COVID-19. Across the study: In each case, the material was cDNA or gDNA derived from T cells, B-cell-depleted T cells, or PBMCs.

V was shortened by 6 bases and J by 0 bases, with 21 bases between the two germline ends. Germline values: CDR1 LGHDT, CDR2 YNNKEL (reference sequence). This CDR3 contains 18 residues. Assay: immunoSEQ multiplex PCR; the TCRdb copy retains only in-frame clones and omits some. The sample records about 270,000 clones, approximately 91% being singletons. The sequence was obtained from a man in his forties or fifties with acute or convalescent COVID-19. The material sequenced was peripheral blood. The gene calls are TRBV3-1 (or the pseudogene TRBV3-2) and TRBJ1-3; perhaps TRBD1 as D (5 bases). This CDR3 reads CASRGGGAESYSGNTIYF. The CDR3 DNA reads as TGTGCCAGCAGGGGGGGAGGGGCCGAATCATACTCTGGAAACACCATATATTTT.